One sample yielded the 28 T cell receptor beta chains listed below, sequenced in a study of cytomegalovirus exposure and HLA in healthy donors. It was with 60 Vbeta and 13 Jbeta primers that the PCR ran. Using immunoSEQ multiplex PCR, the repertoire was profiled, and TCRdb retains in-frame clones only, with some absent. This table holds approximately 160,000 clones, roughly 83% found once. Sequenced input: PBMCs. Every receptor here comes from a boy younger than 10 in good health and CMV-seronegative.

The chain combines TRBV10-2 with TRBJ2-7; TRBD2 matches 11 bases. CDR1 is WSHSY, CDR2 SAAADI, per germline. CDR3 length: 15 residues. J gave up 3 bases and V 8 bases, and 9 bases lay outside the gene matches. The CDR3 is CASSGTSGENYEQYF. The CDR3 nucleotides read TGCGCCAGCTCCGGGACTAGCGGCGAAAACTACGAGCAGTACTTC.

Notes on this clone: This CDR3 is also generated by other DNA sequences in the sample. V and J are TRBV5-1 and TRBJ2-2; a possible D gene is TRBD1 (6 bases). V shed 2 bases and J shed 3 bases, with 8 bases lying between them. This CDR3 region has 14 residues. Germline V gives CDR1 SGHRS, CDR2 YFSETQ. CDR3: CASSLQGYTGELFF. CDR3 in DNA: TGCGCCAGCAGCTTACAGGGTTACACCGGGGAGCTGTTTTTT. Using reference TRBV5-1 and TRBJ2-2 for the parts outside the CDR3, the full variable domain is KAGVTQTPRYLIKTRGQQVTLSCSPISGHRSVSWYQQTPGQGLQFLFEYFSETQRNKGNFPGRFSGRQFSNSRSEMNVSTLELGDSALYLCASSLQGYTGELFFGEGSRLTVL.

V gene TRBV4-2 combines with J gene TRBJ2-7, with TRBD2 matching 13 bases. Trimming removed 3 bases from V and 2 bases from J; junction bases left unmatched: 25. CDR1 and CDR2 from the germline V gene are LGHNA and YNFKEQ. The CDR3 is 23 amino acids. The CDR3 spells CASSQKQPIKTGTSGIITYEQYF. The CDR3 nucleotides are TGTGCCAGCAGCCAGAAACAACCTATAAAAACCGGGACTAGCGGGATCATTACCTACGAGCAGTACTTC.

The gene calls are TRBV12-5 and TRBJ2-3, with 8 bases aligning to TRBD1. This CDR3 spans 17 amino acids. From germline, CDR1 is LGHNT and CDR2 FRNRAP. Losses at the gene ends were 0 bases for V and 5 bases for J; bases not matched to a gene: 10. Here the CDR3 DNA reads TGTGCTAGTGGTTTGGTTATATCCGGGACAGGTGTAGATACGCAGTATTTT. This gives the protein CASGLVISGTGVDTQYF.

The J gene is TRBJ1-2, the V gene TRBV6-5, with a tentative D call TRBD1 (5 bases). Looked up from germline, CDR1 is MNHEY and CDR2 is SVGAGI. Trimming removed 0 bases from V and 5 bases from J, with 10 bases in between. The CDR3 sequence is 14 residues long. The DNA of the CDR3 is TGTGCCAGCAGTTACTCGGCAGGGATATATGGCTACACCTTC. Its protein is CASSYSAGIYGYTF.

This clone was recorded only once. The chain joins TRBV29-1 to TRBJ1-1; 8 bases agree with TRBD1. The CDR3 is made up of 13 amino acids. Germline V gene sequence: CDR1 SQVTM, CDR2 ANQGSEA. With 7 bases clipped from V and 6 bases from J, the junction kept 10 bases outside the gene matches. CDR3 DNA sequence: TGCAGCGATGCCGGACAGGGCGGGTCTGAAGCTTTCTTT. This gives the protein CSDAGQGGSEAFF. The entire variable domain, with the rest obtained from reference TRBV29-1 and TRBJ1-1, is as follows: SAVISQKPSRDICQRGTSLTIQCQVDSQVTMMFWYRQQPGQSLTLIATANQGSEATYESGFVIDKFPISRPNLTFSTLTVSNMSPEDSSIYLCSDAGQGGSEAFFGQGTRLTVV.

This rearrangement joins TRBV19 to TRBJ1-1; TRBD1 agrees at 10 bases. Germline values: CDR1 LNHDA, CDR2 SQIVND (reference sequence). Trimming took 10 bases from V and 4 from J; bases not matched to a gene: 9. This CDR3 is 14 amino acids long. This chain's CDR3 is CATLGRDRGTEAFF. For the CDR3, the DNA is TGTGCCACTCTGGGGCGGGACAGGGGCACTGAAGCTTTCTTT. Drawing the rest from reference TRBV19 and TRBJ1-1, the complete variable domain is DGGITQSPKYLFRKEGQNVTLSCEQNLNHDAMYWYRQDPGQGLRLIYYSQIVNDFQKGDIAEGYSVSREKKESFPLTVTSAQKNPTAFYLCATLGRDRGTEAFFGQGTRLTVV.

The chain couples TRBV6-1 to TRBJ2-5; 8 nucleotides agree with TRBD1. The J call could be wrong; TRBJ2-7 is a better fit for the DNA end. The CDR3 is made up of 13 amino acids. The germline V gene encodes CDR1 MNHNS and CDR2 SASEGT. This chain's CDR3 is CASDRAIFYEQYF. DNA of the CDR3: TGTGCCTCGGACAGGGCCATTTTTTACGAGCAGTACTTC.

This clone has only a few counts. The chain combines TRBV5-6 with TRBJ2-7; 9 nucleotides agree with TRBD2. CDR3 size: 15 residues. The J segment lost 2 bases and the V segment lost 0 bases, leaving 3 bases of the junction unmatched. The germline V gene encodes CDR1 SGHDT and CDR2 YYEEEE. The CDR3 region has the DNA TGTGCCAGCAGCTTGGTTCTAGCGGGGCCCTACGAGCAGTACTTC. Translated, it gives CASSLVLAGPYEQYF.

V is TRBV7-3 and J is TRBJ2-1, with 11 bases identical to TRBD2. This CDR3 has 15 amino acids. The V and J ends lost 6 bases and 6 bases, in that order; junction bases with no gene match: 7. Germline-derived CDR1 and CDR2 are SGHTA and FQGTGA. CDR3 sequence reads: CASRTSGIHGNEQFF. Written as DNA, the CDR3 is TGTGCCAGCAGGACTAGCGGGATCCACGGCAATGAGCAGTTCTTC.

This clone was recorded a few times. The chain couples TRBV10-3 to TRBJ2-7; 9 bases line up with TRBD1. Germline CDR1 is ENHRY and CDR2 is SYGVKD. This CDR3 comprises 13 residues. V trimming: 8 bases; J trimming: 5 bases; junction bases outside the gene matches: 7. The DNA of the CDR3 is TGTGCCATCCGGGACAGGGCTTTTGACGAGCAGTACTTC. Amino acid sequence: CAIRDRAFDEQYF.

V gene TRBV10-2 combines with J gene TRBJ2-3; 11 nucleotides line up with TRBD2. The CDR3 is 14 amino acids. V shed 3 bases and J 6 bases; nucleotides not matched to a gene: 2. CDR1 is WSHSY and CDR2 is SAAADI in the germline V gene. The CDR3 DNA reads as TGCGCCAGCAGTGAATCTAGCGGGAGGGATACGCAGTATTTT. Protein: CASSESSGRDTQYF.

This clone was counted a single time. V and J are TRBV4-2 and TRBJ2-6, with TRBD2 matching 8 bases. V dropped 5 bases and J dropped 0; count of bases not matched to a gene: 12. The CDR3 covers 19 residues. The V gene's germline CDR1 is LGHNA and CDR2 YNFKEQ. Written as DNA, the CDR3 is TGTGCCAGCAGCTTCCCCGGGGGGGGATCTCGCTCTGGGGCCAACGTCCTGACTTTC. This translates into CASSFPGGGSRSGANVLTF.

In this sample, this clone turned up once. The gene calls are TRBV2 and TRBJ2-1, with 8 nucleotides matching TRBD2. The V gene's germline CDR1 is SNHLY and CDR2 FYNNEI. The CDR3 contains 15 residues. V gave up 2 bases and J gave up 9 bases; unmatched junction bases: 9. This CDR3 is CASSESGRAFFEQFF. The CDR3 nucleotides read TGTGCCAGCAGTGAATCCGGGAGGGCCTTTTTTGAGCAGTTCTTC.

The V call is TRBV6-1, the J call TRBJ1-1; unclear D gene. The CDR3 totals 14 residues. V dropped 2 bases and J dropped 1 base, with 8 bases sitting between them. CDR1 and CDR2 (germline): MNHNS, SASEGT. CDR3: CASSEFGGNTEAFF. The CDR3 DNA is TGTGCCAGCAGTGAATTTGGAGGGAACACTGAAGCTTTCTTT.

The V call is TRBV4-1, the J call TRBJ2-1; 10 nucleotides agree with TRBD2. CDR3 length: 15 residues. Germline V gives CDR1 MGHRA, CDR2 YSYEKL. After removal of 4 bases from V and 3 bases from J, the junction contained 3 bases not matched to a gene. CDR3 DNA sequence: TGCGCCAGCAGCCCAACTAGCGGGGACTACAATGAGCAGTTCTTC. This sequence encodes CASSPTSGDYNEQFF.

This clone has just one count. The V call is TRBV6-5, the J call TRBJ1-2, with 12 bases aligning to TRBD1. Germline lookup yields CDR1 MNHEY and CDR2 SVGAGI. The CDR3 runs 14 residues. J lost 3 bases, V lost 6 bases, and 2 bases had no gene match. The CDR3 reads CASRGQGADYGYTF. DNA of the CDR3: TGTGCCAGCAGGGGACAGGGGGCTGACTATGGCTACACCTTC.

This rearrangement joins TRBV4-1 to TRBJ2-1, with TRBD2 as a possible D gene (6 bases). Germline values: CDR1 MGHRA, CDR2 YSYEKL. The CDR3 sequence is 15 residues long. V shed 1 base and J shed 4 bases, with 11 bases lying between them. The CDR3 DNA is TGCGCCAGCAGCCAAGGGGGAGGCAGGTACAATGAGCAGTTCTTC. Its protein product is CASSQGGGRYNEQFF.

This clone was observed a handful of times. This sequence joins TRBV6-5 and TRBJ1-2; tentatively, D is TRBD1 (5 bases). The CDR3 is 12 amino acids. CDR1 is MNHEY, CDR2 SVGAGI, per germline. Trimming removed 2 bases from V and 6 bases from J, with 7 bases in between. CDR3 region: CASSYAGHGYTF. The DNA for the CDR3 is TGTGCCAGCAGTTACGCGGGGCATGGCTACACCTTC.

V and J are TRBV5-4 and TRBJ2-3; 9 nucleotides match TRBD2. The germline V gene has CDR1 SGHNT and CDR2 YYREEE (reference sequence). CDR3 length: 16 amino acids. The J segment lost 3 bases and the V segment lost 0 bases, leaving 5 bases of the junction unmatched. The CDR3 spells CASSLDLSGRTDTQYF. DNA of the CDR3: TGTGCCAGCAGCTTGGATCTTAGCGGGAGAACAGATACGCAGTATTTT.

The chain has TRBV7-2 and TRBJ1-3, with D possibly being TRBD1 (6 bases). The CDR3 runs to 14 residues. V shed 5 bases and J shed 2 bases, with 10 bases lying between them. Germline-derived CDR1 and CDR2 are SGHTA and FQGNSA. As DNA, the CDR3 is TGTGCCAGCAGCACAGGGAGTACTGGAAACACCATATATTTT. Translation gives CASSTGSTGNTIYF.

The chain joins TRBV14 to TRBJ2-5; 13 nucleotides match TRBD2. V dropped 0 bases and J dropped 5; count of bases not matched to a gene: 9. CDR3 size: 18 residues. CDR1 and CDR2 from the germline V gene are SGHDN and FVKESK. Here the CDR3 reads CASSQDNGLAGVRETQYF. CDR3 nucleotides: TGTGCCAGCAGCCAAGATAACGGACTAGCGGGAGTTAGGGAGACCCAGTACTTC.

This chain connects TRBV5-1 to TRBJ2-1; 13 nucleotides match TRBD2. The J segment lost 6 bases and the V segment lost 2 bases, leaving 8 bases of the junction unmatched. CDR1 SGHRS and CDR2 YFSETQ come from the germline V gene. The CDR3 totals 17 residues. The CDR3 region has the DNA TGCGCCAGCAGCTTAAGACTAGCGGGAGGACATCCCAATGAGCAGTTCTTC. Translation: CASSLRLAGGHPNEQFF.

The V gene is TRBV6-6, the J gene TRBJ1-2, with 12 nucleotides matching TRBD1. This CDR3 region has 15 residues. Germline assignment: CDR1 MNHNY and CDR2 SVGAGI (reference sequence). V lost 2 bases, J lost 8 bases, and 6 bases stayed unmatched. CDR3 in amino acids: CASSYPGQGAEGYTF. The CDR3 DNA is TGTGCCAGCAGTTACCCGGGACAGGGGGCGGAAGGCTACACCTTC.

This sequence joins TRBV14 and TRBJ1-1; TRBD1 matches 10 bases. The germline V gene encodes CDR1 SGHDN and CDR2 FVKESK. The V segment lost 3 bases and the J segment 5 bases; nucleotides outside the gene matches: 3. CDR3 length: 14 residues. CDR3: CASSQTGGWTEAFF. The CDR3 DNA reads TGTGCCAGCAGCCAGACAGGGGGCTGGACTGAAGCTTTCTTT.

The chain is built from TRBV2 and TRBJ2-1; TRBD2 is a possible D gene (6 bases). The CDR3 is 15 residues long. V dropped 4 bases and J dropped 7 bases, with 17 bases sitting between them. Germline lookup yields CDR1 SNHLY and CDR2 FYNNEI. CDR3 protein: CASSVVGGRWNEQFF. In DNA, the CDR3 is TGTGCCAGCAGTGTCGTTGGAGGGAGGTGGAATGAGCAGTTCTTC.

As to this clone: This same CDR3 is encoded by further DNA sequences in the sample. The CDR3 DNA sequence: TGTGCCAGCTCACCCACTTCCTACGAGCAGTACTTC. Translating gives CASSPTSYEQYF. V usage is TRBV18 and J usage is TRBJ2-7; no clear D gene. The CDR3 totals 12 residues. Germline CDR1 and CDR2: KGHSH and LQKENI. V was shortened by 3 bases and J by 1 base, with 4 bases between the two germline ends.

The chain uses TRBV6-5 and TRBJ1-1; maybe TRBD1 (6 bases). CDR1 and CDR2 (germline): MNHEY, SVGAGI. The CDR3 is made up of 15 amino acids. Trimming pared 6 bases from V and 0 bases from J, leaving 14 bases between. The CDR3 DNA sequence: TGTGCCAGCAGGCTCAGGGGAGAACTGAACACTGAAGCTTTCTTT. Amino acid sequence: CASRLRGELNTEAFF.